One and the same sample provided the 26 T cell receptor beta chains below, sequenced in a study of PD-L1 blockade in urothelial cancer. Assay: immunoSEQ multiplex PCR; the TCRdb copy retains only in-frame clones and omits some. Of just over 50,000 clones in the sample, roughly 80% are singletons; the top ten hold 3% to 4.5%. The sample in question was PBMCs, obtained around atezolizumab (anti-PD-L1) treatment. Source of these receptors: a man aged 65 to 79 with urothelial cancer.

This chain joins TRBV7-8 and TRBJ2-3; tentatively, D is TRBD2 (5 bases). From germline, CDR1 is SGHVS and CDR2 FQNEAQ. This CDR3 region has 13 residues. Trimming stripped 4 bases from V and 6 bases from J, with 11 bases between. CDR3 residues: CASSSHPGDTQYF. The CDR3, as DNA: TGTGCCAGCAGCTCTCATCCGGGGGATACGCAGTATTTT.

A remark on this clone: At one end the junction does not follow the germline gene, possibly because of a read error. This sequence joins TRBV19 and TRBJ2-4; the match to TRBD1 covers 12 bases. The CDR3 sequence is 14 residues long. Germline V gene data show CDR1 as LNHDA and CDR2 as SQIVND (reference sequence). CDR3 sequence: CASKGTGGENIQYF. CDR3 DNA: TGTGCGAGTAAGGGGACAGGGGGCGAAAACATTCAGTACTTC. The entire variable domain, with the rest obtained from reference TRBV19 and TRBJ2-4, is as follows: DGGITQSPKYLFRKEGQNVTLSCEQNLNHDAMYWYRQDPGQGLRLIYYSQIVNDFQKGDIAEGYSVSREKKESFPLTVTSAQKNPTAFYLCASKGTGGENIQYFGAGTRLSVL.

The chain carries TRBV1 and TRBJ1-1; the table's TRBD1 call for D was not verified on the DNA. TRBV1 is recorded as a pseudogene. This CDR3 spans 18 amino acids. This chain's CDR3 is CTSSQGSRQGRMNTEAFF. Here the CDR3 DNA reads TGCACCAGCAGCCAAGGGAGCCGGCAGGGGCGGATGAACACTGAAGCTTTCTTT.

The chain joins TRBV6-5 to TRBJ2-5, with a weak D call TRBD2 (5 bases). The germline V and J ends were trimmed by 4 bases and 4 bases, with 16 bases remaining between them. Germline V gene sequence: CDR1 MNHEY, CDR2 SVGAGI. This CDR3 spans 15 amino acids. The CDR3 region has the DNA TGTGCCAGCAGTTCACCGCGAGGGAGTGGAGAGACCCAGTACTTC. Translation: CASSSPRGSGETQYF.

This clone was counted only a few times. The chain employs TRBV5-1 and TRBJ1-1; 9 positions match TRBD1. This CDR3 has 15 residues. V shed 7 bases, J shed 0 bases, and the junction held 7 bases outside the gene matches. Germline CDR1 is SGHRS and CDR2 is YFSETQ. The CDR3 nucleotides are TGCGCCAGCTACGGACAGGGGCGGATGAACACTGAAGCTTTCTTT. Its protein is CASYGQGRMNTEAFF.

The chain combines TRBV29-1 with TRBJ2-1, with 10 nucleotides matching TRBD1. Germline CDR1 and CDR2: SQVTM and ANQGSEA. Germline trimming cut 7 bases from V and 9 bases from J; bases unmatched to any gene: 12. This CDR3 spans 14 amino acids. The chain's CDR3 is CSARKTGGLGEQFF. The CDR3 DNA is TGCAGCGCTCGAAAGACAGGGGGCTTAGGTGAGCAGTTCTTC.

The chain uses TRBV7-9 and TRBJ2-5, with a tentative D call TRBD1 (5 bases). The germline V gene encodes CDR1 SEHNR and CDR2 FQNEAQ (reference sequence). V was cut by 6 bases and J by 2 bases, with 10 bases left in between. The CDR3 runs 13 residues. CDR3 in amino acids: CASREQAQETQYF. CDR3 DNA sequence: TGTGCCAGCAGGGAACAGGCACAAGAGACCCAGTACTTC.

The V and J genes are TRBV18 and TRBJ1-2; the D is unclear. The CDR3 is 13 amino acids. V dropped 6 bases and J dropped 8 bases, with 16 bases sitting between them. Germline CDR1 is KGHSH and CDR2 is LQKENI. The chain's CDR3 is CASSPRLEEGYTF. DNA of the CDR3: TGTGCCAGCTCCCCCAGGTTGGAGGAAGGCTACACCTTC. Full variable domain (rest looked up from reference TRBV18 and TRBJ1-2): NAGVMQNPRHLVRRRGQEARLRCSPMKGHSHVYWYRQLPEEGLKFMVYLQKENIIDESGMPKERFSAEFPKEGPSILRIQQVVRGDSAAYFCASSPRLEEGYTFGSGTRLTVV.

The chain recombines TRBV5-3 with TRBJ1-4; tentatively, D is TRBD1 (5 bases). TRBV5-3 is an open reading frame, and its role is uncertain. This CDR3 comprises 17 residues. Trimming pared 5 bases from V and 5 bases from J, leaving 22 bases between. The CDR3 sequence: CARRPNRNIPGNEKLFF. The CDR3 DNA follows: TGTGCCAGAAGGCCGAATCGAAATATCCCAGGGAATGAAAAACTGTTTTTT.

This chain joins TRBV7-6 and TRBJ1-3; D might be TRBD1 (6 bases). The CDR3 consists of 19 residues. The ends were cut back, 4 bases at V and 6 bases at J, with 28 bases in the middle. Germline V lookup: CDR1 SGHVS, CDR2 FNYEAQ. CDR3 bases: TGTGCCAGCAGCTACTACGGGGGGCGACACCCTGACCTTATAAACACCATATATTTT. Translating it yields CASSYYGGRHPDLINTIYF.

The J gene is TRBJ2-2, the V gene TRBV4-3; D is perhaps TRBD1 (6 bases). V lost 4 bases to trimming and J lost 1 base, with 10 bases between them. The CDR3 has 15 amino acids. Germline V gene sequence: CDR1 LGHNA, CDR2 YSLEER. CDR3 residues: CASSRSTGNTGELFF. The CDR3 DNA follows: TGCGCCAGCAGCCGATCGACAGGGAACACCGGGGAGCTGTTTTTT.

The gene calls are TRBV7-8 and TRBJ2-1, with D tentatively TRBD2 (6 bases). In germline, CDR1 is SGHVS, CDR2 FQNEAQ. Between the trimmed V and J ends, which lost 5 bases and 8 bases, there was a span of 25 bases. This CDR3 contains 17 residues. The CDR3 loop reads CASSPRTRREAWDEQFF. CDR3 nucleotides: TGTGCCAGCAGCCCTAGAACCCGGCGGGAAGCCTGGGATGAGCAGTTCTTC.

The chain couples TRBV9 to TRBJ2-1; D is unclear. This CDR3 region has 14 residues. Trimming removed 0 bases at V and 2 bases at J, with 6 bases between. Germline V gene sequence: CDR1 SGDLS, CDR2 YYNGEE. The CDR3 nucleotides read TGTGCCAGCAGCGTAGATACAGCCTACAATGAGCAGTTCTTC. Amino acids: CASSVDTAYNEQFF.

This clone was observed once. The V call is TRBV5-1, the J call TRBJ2-3, with D uncertain. Germline lookup yields CDR1 SGHRS and CDR2 YFSETQ. The CDR3 is 12 residues long. V dropped 5 bases and J dropped 5 bases, with 9 bases sitting between them. The CDR3 nucleotides read TGCGCCAGCAGTCGCCTCGGAGATACGCAGTATTTT. It codes for CASSRLGDTQYF.

The chain carries TRBV10-3 and TRBJ2-1; TRBD2 agrees at 10 bases. CDR3 length equals 16 residues. Germline CDR1 and CDR2: ENHRY and SYGVKD. With V trimmed by 3 bases and J by 10 bases, 12 bases remained unmatched. This chain's CDR3 is CAISDAGLADYMEQFF. Written as DNA, the CDR3 is TGTGCCATCAGTGACGCCGGACTAGCGGACTACATGGAGCAGTTCTTC.

V usage is TRBV7-9 and J usage is TRBJ2-7; perhaps TRBD2 as D (5 bases). Trimming removed 3 bases from V and 0 bases from J, with 12 bases in between. This CDR3 is built from 15 residues. Looked up from germline, CDR1 is SEHNR and CDR2 is FQNEAQ (reference sequence). CDR3 DNA sequence: TGTGCCAGCAGCTTCACTTCCGAGGGCTCCTACGAGCAGTACTTC. Translated: CASSFTSEGSYEQYF.

This clone appeared once. CDR3 sequence reads: CASSGVTYNSPLHF. The CDR3 DNA is TGTGCCAGCAGCGGTGTCACCTATAATTCACCCCTCCACTTT. This sequence joins TRBV28 and TRBJ1-6; D is unclear. Trimming removed 6 bases from V and 2 bases from J, with 8 bases in between. There are 14 residues in the CDR3. Germline-derived CDR1 and CDR2 are MDHEN and SYDVKM.

The V gene is TRBV10-3, the J gene TRBJ1-2; weak D call: TRBD1 (6 bases). The CDR3 sequence is 15 residues long. Germline V lookup: CDR1 ENHRY, CDR2 SYGVKD. V was trimmed by 0 bases and J by 7 bases, leaving 15 bases between them. As DNA, the CDR3 is TGTGCCATCAGTGAGTCCGTCGGGGGGCGGAGTGGCTACACCTTC. Translated, it gives CAISESVGGRSGYTF.

This clone has more than one count but fewer than ten. The chain recombines TRBV5-6 with TRBJ1-1, with TRBD1 matching over 11 bases. The CDR3 has 14 residues. The trim removed 5 bases at V and 6 bases at J, leaving 6 bases unmatched. CDR1 is SGHDT, CDR2 YYEEEE, per germline. The CDR3 spells CASSPGTGGAEAFF. The CDR3 DNA follows: TGTGCCAGCAGTCCCGGGACAGGGGGGGCTGAAGCTTTCTTT.

The rearrangement links TRBV18 to TRBJ1-1, with 7 bases identical to TRBD1. J gave up 4 bases and V 0 bases, and 5 bases lay outside the gene matches. Germline V gene data show CDR1 as KGHSH and CDR2 as LQKENI. The CDR3 totals 15 residues. This CDR3 is CASSPPTTGATEAFF. The CDR3 DNA follows: TGTGCCAGCTCACCACCGACAACAGGGGCCACTGAAGCTTTCTTT.

V is TRBV5-1 and J is TRBJ2-1, with 8 bases matching TRBD1. Losses at the gene ends were 5 bases for V and 1 base for J; bases not matched to a gene: 5. The CDR3 extends over 15 amino acids. The V gene's germline CDR1 is SGHRS and CDR2 YFSETQ. CDR3 in DNA: TGCGCCAGCAGATATACAGGGGGGTCCTACAATGAGCAGTTCTTC. The encoded protein is CASRYTGGSYNEQFF. Using reference TRBV5-1 and TRBJ2-1 for the parts outside the CDR3, the full variable domain is KAGVTQTPRYLIKTRGQQVTLSCSPISGHRSVSWYQQTPGQGLQFLFEYFSETQRNKGNFPGRFSGRQFSNSRSEMNVSTLELGDSALYLCASRYTGGSYNEQFFGPGTRLTVL.

V and J are TRBV9 and TRBJ2-2; D is uncertain. This CDR3 is 14 amino acids long. CDR1 SGDLS and CDR2 YYNGEE come from the germline V gene. V lost 4 bases to trimming and J lost 2 bases, with 9 bases between them. CDR3 bases: TGTGCCAGCAGCCCCCGACTTAACACCGGGGAGCTGTTTTTT. It codes for CASSPRLNTGELFF.

The chain links TRBV4-3 to TRBJ1-3; tentative D call: TRBD1 (5 bases). The germline V gene encodes CDR1 LGHNA and CDR2 YSLEER. The V end lost 2 bases, the J end lost 0 bases, and 17 bases lay between the germline ends. This CDR3 has 18 residues. The DNA for the CDR3 is TGCGCCAGCAGCCAAAGGCTGTCCAGGGCAAACTCTGGAAACACCATATATTTT. It encodes CASSQRLSRANSGNTIYF.

In this sample, this clone turned up once. This chain links TRBV6-6 with TRBJ1-2; 8 nucleotides match TRBD1. The V gene's germline CDR1 is MNHNY and CDR2 SVGAGI (reference sequence). J gave up 8 bases and V 5 bases, and 4 bases lay outside the gene matches. The CDR3 totals 12 residues. CDR3 amino acids: CASSPGGGGYTF. CDR3 sequence (DNA): TGTGCCAGCAGTCCAGGGGGCGGCGGCTACACCTTC.

The J gene is TRBJ2-5, the V gene TRBV4-3; the match to TRBD1 covers 9 bases. Germline V gene lookup returns CDR1 LGHNA and CDR2 YSLEER. The junction had 5 bases not matched to a gene; V was cut back by 0 bases and J by 3 bases. This CDR3 contains 16 residues. CDR3 protein: CASSQDLGQGKETQYF. The CDR3 nucleotides read TGCGCCAGCAGCCAAGATCTAGGACAGGGGAAAGAGACCCAGTACTTC.

There are many counts of this clone. The rearrangement uses TRBV28 and TRBJ1-3; 10 positions agree with TRBD1. Per germline, CDR1 MDHEN and CDR2 SYDVKM. J was trimmed by 4 bases and V by 4 bases; bases with no gene match: 4. CDR3 length: 15 residues. The CDR3 protein is CASSSGTGAGNTIYF. CDR3 nucleotide sequence: TGTGCCAGCAGTTCCGGGACAGGGGCCGGAAACACCATATATTTT.